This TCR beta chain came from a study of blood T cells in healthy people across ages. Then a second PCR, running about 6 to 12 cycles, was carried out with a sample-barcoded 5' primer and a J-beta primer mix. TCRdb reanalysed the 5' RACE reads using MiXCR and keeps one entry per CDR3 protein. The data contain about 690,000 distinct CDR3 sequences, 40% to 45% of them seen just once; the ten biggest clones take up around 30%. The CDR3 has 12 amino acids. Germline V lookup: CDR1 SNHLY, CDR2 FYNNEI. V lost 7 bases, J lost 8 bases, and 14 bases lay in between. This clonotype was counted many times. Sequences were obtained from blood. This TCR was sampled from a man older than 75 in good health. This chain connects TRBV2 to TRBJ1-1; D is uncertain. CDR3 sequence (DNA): TGTGCCAGCACCACGGGAGGAGCCGAAGCTTTCTTT. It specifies CASTTGGAEAFF.